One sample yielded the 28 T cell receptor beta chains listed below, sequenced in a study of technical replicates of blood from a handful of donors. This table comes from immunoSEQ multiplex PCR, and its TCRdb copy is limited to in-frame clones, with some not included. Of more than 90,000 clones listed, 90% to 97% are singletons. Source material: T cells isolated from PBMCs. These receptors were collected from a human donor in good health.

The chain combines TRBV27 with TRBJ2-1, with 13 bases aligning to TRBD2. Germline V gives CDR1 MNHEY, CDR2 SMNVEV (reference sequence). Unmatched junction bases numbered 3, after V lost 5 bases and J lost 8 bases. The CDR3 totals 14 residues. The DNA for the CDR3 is TGTGCCAGCAGTGGGACTAGCGGGAACCATGAGCAGTTCTTC. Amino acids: CASSGTSGNHEQFF.

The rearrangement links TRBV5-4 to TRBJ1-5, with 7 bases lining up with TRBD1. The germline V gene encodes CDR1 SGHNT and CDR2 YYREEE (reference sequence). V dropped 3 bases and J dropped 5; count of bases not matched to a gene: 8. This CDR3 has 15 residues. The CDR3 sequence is CASSSGTDPHQPQHF. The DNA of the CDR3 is TGTGCCAGCAGCTCCGGGACAGACCCTCATCAGCCCCAGCATTTT.

The DNA for the CDR3 is TGTGCCAGTAGTATGGCCGGGACAGGGTCACAAGAGACCCAGTACTTC. It codes for CASSMAGTGSQETQYF. This chain joins TRBV19 and TRBJ2-5; 9 nucleotides agree with TRBD1. CDR1 is LNHDA and CDR2 is SQIVND in the germline V gene (reference sequence). The ends lost 3 bases at V and 2 bases at J; junction bases unmatched: 7. The CDR3 sequence is 16 residues long.

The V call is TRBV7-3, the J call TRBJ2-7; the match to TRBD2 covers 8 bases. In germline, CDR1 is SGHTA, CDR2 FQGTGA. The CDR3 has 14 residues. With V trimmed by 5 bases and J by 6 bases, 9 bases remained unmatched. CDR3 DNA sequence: TGTGCCAGCAGCCTCGGGGGGGCATCAGCCGAGCAGTACTTC. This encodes CASSLGGASAEQYF. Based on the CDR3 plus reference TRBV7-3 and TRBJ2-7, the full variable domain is GAGVSQTPSNKVTEKGKYVELRCDPISGHTALYWYRQSLGQGPEFLIYFQGTGAADDSGLPNDRFFAVRPEGSVSTLKIQRTERGDSAVYLCASSLGGASAEQYFGPGTRLTVT.

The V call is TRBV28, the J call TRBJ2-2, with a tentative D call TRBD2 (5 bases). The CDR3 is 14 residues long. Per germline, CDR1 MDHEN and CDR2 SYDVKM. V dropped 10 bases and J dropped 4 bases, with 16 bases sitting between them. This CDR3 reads CATTVRESTGELFF. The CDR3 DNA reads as TGTGCCACGACCGTCCGGGAAAGCACCGGGGAGCTGTTTTTT.

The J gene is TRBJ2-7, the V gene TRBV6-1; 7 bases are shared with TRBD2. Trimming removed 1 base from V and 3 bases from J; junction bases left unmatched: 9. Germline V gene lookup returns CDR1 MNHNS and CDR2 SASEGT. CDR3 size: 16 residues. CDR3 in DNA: TGTGCCAGCAGTGAAGGTACGGCGGGAGTAGGCTACGAGCAGTACTTC. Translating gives CASSEGTAGVGYEQYF.

As DNA, the CDR3 is TGTGCCAGCAGCTTAGGACTGTGGGGACAGGGCGCTCAGCCCCAGCATTTT. Its protein product is CASSLGLWGQGAQPQHF. This sequence joins TRBV7-2 and TRBJ1-5; 9 bases agree with TRBD1. The length of the CDR3 is 17 residues. Germline trimming cut 1 base from V and 6 bases from J; bases unmatched to any gene: 10. The germline V gene encodes CDR1 SGHTA and CDR2 FQGNSA.

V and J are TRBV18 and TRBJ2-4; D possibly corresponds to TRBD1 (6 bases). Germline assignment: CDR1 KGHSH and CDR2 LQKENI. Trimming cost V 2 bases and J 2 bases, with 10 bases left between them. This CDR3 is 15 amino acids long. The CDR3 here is CASSPSTGPKNIQYF. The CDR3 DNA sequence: TGTGCCAGCTCACCAAGTACAGGGCCCAAAAACATTCAGTACTTC.

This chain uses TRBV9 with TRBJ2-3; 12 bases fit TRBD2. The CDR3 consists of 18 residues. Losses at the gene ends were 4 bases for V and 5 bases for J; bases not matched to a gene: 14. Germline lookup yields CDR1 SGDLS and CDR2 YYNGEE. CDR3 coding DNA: TGTGCCAGCAGCCCCACCCCGACTAGCGGGGGTTCGAGAGATACGCAGTATTTT. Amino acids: CASSPTPTSGGSRDTQYF.

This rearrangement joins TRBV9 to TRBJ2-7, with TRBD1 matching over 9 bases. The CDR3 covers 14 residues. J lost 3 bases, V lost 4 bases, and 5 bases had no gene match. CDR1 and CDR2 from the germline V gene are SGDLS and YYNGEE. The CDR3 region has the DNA TGTGCCAGCAGCACAGGGGGCTGGGACTACGAGCAGTACTTC. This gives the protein CASSTGGWDYEQYF. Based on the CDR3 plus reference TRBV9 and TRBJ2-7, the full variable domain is DSGVTQTPKHLITATGQRVTLRCSPRSGDLSVYWYQQSLDQGLQFLIQYYNGEERAKGNILERFSAQQFPDLHSELNLSSLELGDSALYFCASSTGGWDYEQYFGPGTRLTVT.

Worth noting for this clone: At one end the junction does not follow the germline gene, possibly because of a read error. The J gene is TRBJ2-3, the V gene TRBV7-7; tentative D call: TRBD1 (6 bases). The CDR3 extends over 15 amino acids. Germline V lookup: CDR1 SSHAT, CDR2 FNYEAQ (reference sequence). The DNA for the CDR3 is TGTGCTAGCAGCTTAGCAGGGGCCCCCCCAGATACGCAGTATTTT. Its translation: CASSLAGAPPDTQYF.

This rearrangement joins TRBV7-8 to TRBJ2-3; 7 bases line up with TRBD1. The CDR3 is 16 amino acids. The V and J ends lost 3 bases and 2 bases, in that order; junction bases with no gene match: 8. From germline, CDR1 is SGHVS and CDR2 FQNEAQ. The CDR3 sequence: CASSLTGRADTDTQYF. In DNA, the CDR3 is TGTGCCAGCAGCTTGACAGGGAGAGCGGACACAGATACGCAGTATTTT.

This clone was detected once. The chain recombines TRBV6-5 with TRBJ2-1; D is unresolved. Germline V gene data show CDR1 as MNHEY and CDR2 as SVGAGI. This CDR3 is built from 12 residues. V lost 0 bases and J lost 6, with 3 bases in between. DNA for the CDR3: TGTGCCAGCAGTTACTCTAGCAATGAGCAGTTCTTC. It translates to CASSYSSNEQFF.

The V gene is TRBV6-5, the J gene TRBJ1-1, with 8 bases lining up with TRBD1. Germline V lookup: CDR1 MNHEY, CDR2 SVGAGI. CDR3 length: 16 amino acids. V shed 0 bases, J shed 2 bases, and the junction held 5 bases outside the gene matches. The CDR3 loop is CASSYSTGAVNTEAFF. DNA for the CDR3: TGTGCCAGCAGTTACTCGACAGGGGCGGTCAACACTGAAGCTTTCTTT.

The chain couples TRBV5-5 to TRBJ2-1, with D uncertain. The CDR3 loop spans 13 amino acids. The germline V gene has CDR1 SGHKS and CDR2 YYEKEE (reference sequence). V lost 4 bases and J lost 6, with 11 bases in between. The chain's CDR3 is CASSRYPGNEQFF. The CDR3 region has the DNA TGTGCCAGCAGCCGCTACCCAGGCAATGAGCAGTTCTTC.

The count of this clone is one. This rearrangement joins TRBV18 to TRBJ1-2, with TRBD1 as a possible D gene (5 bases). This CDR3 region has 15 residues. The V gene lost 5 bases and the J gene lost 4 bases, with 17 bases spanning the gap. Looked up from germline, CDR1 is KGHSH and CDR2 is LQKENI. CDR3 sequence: CASSSKVWGSYGYTF. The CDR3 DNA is TGTGCCAGCTCATCAAAGGTGTGGGGCTCCTATGGCTACACCTTC.

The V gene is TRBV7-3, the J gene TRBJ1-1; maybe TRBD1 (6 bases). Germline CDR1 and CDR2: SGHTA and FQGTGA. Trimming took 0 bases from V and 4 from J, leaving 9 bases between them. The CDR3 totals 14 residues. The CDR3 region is CASSLTLGGTEAFF. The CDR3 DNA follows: TGTGCCAGCAGCTTAACGCTAGGGGGCACTGAAGCTTTCTTT.

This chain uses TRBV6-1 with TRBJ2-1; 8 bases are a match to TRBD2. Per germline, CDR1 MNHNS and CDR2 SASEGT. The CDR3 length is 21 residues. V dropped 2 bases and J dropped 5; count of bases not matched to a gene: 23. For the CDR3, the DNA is TGTGCCAGCAGTGAAATGACGGCGGGAGGTGGCCTTCTCCGACGAAACAATGAGCAGTTCTTC. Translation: CASSEMTAGGGLLRRNNEQFF.

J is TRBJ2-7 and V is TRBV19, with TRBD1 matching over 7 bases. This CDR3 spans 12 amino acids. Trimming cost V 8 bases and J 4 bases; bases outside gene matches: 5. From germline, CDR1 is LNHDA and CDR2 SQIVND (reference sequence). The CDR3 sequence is CASLGQSYEQYF. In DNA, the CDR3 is TGTGCCAGTCTGGGACAGTCGTACGAGCAGTACTTC.

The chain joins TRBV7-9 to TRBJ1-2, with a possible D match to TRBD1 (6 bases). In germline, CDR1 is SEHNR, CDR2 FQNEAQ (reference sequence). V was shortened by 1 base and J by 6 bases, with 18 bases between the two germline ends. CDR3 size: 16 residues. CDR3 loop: CASSLEGRGSVNGYTF. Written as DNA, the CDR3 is TGTGCCAGCAGCTTAGAGGGCAGGGGTTCTGTCAATGGCTACACCTTC.

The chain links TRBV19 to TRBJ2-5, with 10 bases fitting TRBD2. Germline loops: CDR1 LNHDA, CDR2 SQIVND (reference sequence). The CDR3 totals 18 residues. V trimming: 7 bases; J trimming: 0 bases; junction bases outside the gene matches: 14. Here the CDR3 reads CASKKTSGSPRDQETQYF. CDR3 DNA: TGTGCCAGTAAGAAGACTAGCGGGTCCCCCCGGGACCAAGAGACCCAGTACTTC.

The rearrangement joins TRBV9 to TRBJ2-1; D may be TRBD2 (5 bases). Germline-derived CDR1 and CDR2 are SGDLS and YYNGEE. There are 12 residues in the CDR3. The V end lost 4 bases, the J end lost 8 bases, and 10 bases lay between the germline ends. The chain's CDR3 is CASSPAGDEQFF. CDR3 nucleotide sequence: TGTGCCAGCAGCCCCGCGGGCGATGAGCAGTTCTTC.

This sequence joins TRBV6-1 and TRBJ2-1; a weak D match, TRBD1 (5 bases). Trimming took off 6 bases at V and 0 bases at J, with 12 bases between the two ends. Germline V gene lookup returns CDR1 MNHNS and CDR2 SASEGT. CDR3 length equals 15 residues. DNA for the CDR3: TGTGCCAGCAGGAGACAGATGAGCTCCTACAATGAGCAGTTCTTC. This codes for CASRRQMSSYNEQFF.

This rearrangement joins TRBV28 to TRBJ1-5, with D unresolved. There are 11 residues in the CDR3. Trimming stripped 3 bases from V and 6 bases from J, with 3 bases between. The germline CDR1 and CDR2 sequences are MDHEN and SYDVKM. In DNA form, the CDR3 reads TGTGCCAGCAGTTTTCGTCAGCCCCAGCATTTT. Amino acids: CASSFRQPQHF.

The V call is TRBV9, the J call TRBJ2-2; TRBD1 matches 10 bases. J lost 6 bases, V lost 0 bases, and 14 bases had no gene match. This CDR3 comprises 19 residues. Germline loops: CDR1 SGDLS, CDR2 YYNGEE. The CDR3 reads CASSVALPGQGIFSGELFF. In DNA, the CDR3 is TGTGCCAGCAGCGTAGCACTCCCGGGACAGGGGATCTTTTCCGGGGAGCTGTTTTTT.

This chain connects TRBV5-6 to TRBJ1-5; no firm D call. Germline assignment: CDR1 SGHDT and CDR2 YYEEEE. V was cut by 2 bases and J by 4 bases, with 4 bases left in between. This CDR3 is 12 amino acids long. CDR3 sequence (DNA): TGTGCCAGCAGCTTTCTTAATCAGCCCCAGCATTTT. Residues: CASSFLNQPQHF.

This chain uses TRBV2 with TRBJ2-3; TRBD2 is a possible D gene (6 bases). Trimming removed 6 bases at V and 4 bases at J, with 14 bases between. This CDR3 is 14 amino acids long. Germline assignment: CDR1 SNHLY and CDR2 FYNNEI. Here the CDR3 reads CASRGGLLSDTQYF. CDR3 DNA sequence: TGTGCCAGCAGGGGGGGACTTCTCTCAGATACGCAGTATTTT.

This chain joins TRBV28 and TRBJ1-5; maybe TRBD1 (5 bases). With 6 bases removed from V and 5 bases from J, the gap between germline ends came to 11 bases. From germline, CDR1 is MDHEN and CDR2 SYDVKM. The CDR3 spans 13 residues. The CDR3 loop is CASSPGLHQPQHF. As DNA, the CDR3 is TGTGCCAGCAGCCCAGGGTTACATCAGCCCCAGCATTTT.